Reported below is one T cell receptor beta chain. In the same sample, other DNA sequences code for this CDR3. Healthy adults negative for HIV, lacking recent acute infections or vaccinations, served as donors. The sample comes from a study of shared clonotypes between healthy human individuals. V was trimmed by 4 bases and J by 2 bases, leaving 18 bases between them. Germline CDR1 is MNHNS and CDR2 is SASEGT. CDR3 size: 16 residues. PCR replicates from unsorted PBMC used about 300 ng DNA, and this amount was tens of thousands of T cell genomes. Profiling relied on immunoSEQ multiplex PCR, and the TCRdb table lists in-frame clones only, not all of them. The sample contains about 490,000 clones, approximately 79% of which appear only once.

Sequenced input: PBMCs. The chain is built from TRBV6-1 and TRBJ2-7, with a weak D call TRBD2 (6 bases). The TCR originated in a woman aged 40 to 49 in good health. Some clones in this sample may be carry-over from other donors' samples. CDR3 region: CASSGGRLAFTYEQYF. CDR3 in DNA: TGTGCCAGCAGTGGAGGTCGTCTAGCGTTTACCTACGAGCAGTACTTC.